The 21 T cell receptor beta chains below were found in one sample sequenced in a study of blood T cell repertoires in COVID-19. Here immunoSEQ multiplex PCR was the method, and the copy in TCRdb shows in-frame clones only, minus some. This sample carries hundreds of thousands of clones, approximately 83% of them seen once, and the ten largest clones take approximately 2%. Sequences were obtained from peripheral blood. These receptor sequences come from a woman aged 25 to 39 who had recovered from COVID-19.

The rearrangement joins TRBV6-5 to TRBJ2-7, with 8 bases aligning to TRBD1. The germline V gene has CDR1 MNHEY and CDR2 SVGAGI. V lost 2 bases, J lost 2 bases, and 8 bases stayed unmatched. The length of the CDR3 is 16 residues. CDR3 amino acids: CASSYGQPGGTYEQYF. CDR3 DNA sequence: TGTGCCAGCAGTTACGGTCAGCCAGGGGGCACCTACGAGCAGTACTTC.

The J gene is TRBJ2-2, the V gene TRBV27, with TRBD1 matching over 8 bases. The CDR3 spans 18 residues. Germline V gives CDR1 MNHEY, CDR2 SMNVEV (reference sequence). The V segment lost 3 bases and the J segment 0 bases; nucleotides outside the gene matches: 9. The CDR3 nucleotides read TGTGCCAGCAGTTTGTCAGGGGGCCTATTTACGAACACCGGGGAGCTGTTTTTT. This sequence encodes CASSLSGGLFTNTGELFF.

V gene TRBV11-2 combines with J gene TRBJ2-2; possible D gene TRBD1, 6 bases. This CDR3 comprises 15 residues. Trimming pared 5 bases from V and 5 bases from J, leaving 15 bases between. Per the germline V gene, CDR1 is SGHAT and CDR2 is FQNNGV. The CDR3 reads CASSVAGTLTGELFF. As DNA, the CDR3 is TGTGCCAGCAGCGTCGCCGGGACATTAACCGGGGAGCTGTTTTTT.

The chain combines TRBV7-9 with TRBJ1-3; tentative D call: TRBD1 (6 bases). Trimming removed 0 bases at V and 0 bases at J, with 18 bases between. The CDR3 length is 19 residues. The germline CDR1 and CDR2 sequences are SEHNR and FQNEAQ (reference sequence). The CDR3 DNA reads TGTGCCAGCAGCTTAGCGTCAACTACAGGGACAAACTCTGGAAACACCATATATTTT. Amino acids: CASSLASTTGTNSGNTIYF.

This rearrangement joins TRBV19 to TRBJ2-2, with 8 bases that match TRBD1. The CDR3 has 16 residues. The germline V gene has CDR1 LNHDA and CDR2 SQIVND (reference sequence). Germline trimming cut 7 bases from V and 4 bases from J; bases unmatched to any gene: 11. The CDR3 protein is CASIPGQGWTTGELFF. The CDR3 DNA follows: TGTGCCAGTATCCCTGGACAGGGCTGGACCACCGGGGAGCTGTTTTTT.

The chain has TRBV4-2 and TRBJ2-2; 11 bases map to TRBD2. CDR3 length: 17 residues. Germline assignment: CDR1 LGHNA and CDR2 YNFKEQ. The ends lost 4 bases at V and 1 base at J; junction bases unmatched: 5. Here the CDR3 reads CASSPLGLAGNTGELFF. The DNA of the CDR3 is TGTGCCAGCAGCCCGCTTGGACTAGCGGGGAACACCGGGGAGCTGTTTTTT.

The chain couples TRBV24-1 to TRBJ1-2; 7 nucleotides align to TRBD1. The CDR3 is 14 amino acids. J was trimmed by 5 bases and V by 2 bases; bases with no gene match: 4. The V gene's germline CDR1 is KGHDR and CDR2 SFDVKD. In nucleotides, the CDR3 is TGTGCCACCAGTGATTGGGACAGAGATTATGGCTACACCTTC. It specifies CATSDWDRDYGYTF.

This clone was found a few times. The V and J genes are TRBV7-9 and TRBJ1-6; TRBD1 is a possible D gene (5 bases). V lost 5 bases to trimming and J lost 10 bases, with 9 bases between them. CDR1 is SEHNR and CDR2 is FQNEAQ in the germline V gene (reference sequence). The CDR3 extends over 12 amino acids. The CDR3 is CASSTDRSPLHF. The CDR3 DNA reads TGTGCCAGCAGCACCGACAGATCACCCCTCCACTTT.

The chain couples TRBV4-1 to TRBJ2-5; 8 bases line up with TRBD1. The V and J ends lost 4 bases and 5 bases, in that order; junction bases with no gene match: 12. The CDR3 contains 16 residues. Germline loops: CDR1 MGHRA, CDR2 YSYEKL. The CDR3 reads CASSPPDRGVAETQYF. The CDR3 DNA reads as TGCGCCAGCAGCCCCCCAGACAGGGGAGTCGCCGAGACCCAGTACTTC.

This chain joins TRBV7-2 and TRBJ1-1, with D perhaps TRBD1 (6 bases). The CDR3 is 14 residues long. Germline CDR1 reads SGHTA; CDR2 reads FQGNSA. Trimming removed 6 bases at V and 5 bases at J, with 16 bases between. CDR3 residues: CASSYLLGGTEAFF. The CDR3, as DNA: TGTGCCAGCAGTTATTTATTAGGGGGAACTGAAGCTTTCTTT.

Only a few counts were recorded for this clone. CDR3 sequence (DNA): TGTGCCAGTAGTATAGTGGGACAGGGACACAATGAGCAGTTCTTC. It specifies CASSIVGQGHNEQFF. The rearrangement links TRBV19 to TRBJ2-1, with 9 positions matching TRBD1. CDR3 length: 15 amino acids. Germline loops: CDR1 LNHDA, CDR2 SQIVND (reference sequence). V dropped 1 base and J dropped 5; count of bases not matched to a gene: 3.

The chain recombines TRBV5-4 with TRBJ2-7; TRBD1 agrees at 7 bases. In germline, CDR1 is SGHNT, CDR2 YYREEE (reference sequence). This CDR3 comprises 15 residues. The V and J ends lost 4 bases and 3 bases, in that order; junction bases with no gene match: 10. CDR3 residues: CASSQVGQLSYEQYF. The DNA of the CDR3 is TGTGCCAGCAGCCAAGTGGGACAGTTAAGCTACGAGCAGTACTTC.

The CDR3: CAWTRDESYTF. CDR3 nucleotides: TGTGCCTGGACCCGGGATGAGAGCTACACCTTC. This sequence joins TRBV30 and TRBJ1-2; the D is unclear. The V gene's germline CDR1 is GTSNPN and CDR2 SVGIG (reference sequence). The CDR3 contains 11 residues. V shed 4 bases and J shed 9 bases, with 12 bases lying between them.

This clone was detected once. The V gene is TRBV5-3, the J gene TRBJ2-4; a possible D gene is TRBD2 (5 bases). Being an ORF, TRBV5-3 has a function that is uncertain. This CDR3 is 15 amino acids long. V gave up 4 bases and J gave up 3 bases, with 14 bases separating them. The CDR3 here is CARSRRLDCKNIQYF. CDR3 nucleotides: TGTGCCAGAAGCCGCAGGTTGGACTGCAAAAACATTCAGTACTTC.

This clone was counted at least ten times. The same CDR3 arises from other DNA sequences in this sample as well. This chain joins TRBV4-3 and TRBJ2-7; 7 bases are a match to TRBD1. CDR3 length: 15 residues. The germline V gene has CDR1 LGHNA and CDR2 YSLEER. Trimming at V came to 1 base and at J to 0 bases, leaving 3 bases not matched to a gene. The DNA for the CDR3 is TGCGCCAGCAGCCAAGTGACAGGGAGCTCCTACGAGCAGTACTTC. Its protein product is CASSQVTGSSYEQYF.

This clone occurred once. This sequence joins TRBV5-1 and TRBJ2-7, with 9 positions matching TRBD2. CDR3 length equals 16 residues. Germline loops: CDR1 SGHRS, CDR2 YFSETQ. V shed 1 base and J 5 bases; nucleotides not matched to a gene: 10. CDR3 DNA sequence: TGCGCCAGCAGCTTGAGTCGTGGCGGGGGGGCCCACGAGCAGTACTTC. It codes for CASSLSRGGGAHEQYF.

The chain combines TRBV12-3 or TRBV12-4 with TRBJ2-5; D remains ambiguous. The CDR3 sequence is 11 residues long. The V end was cut by 4 bases, the J end by 4 bases, with 4 bases between. The CDR3 coding sequence is TGTGCCAGCAGTTCTCGAGAGACCCAGTACTTC. Translating gives CASSSRETQYF.

The rearrangement uses TRBV19 and TRBJ2-7, with 8 nucleotides matching TRBD2. Unmatched junction bases numbered 2, after V lost 1 base and J lost 3 bases. The CDR3 is made up of 14 amino acids. Germline CDR1 LNHDA, CDR2 SQIVND (reference sequence). CDR3 loop: CASSIAGGLYEQYF. CDR3 coding DNA: TGTGCCAGTAGTATAGCGGGAGGGCTCTACGAGCAGTACTTC.

The chain couples TRBV7-2 to TRBJ2-3, with TRBD2 identical over 10 bases. Germline assignment: CDR1 SGHTA and CDR2 FQGNSA. V trimming: 5 bases; J trimming: 7 bases; junction bases outside the gene matches: 9. This CDR3 contains 15 residues. This chain's CDR3 is CASSPRTSGDYTQYF. The CDR3 DNA reads TGTGCCAGCAGCCCTCGGACTAGCGGAGATTATACGCAGTATTTT.

V and J are TRBV10-3 and TRBJ1-1; D call uncertain. Between the trimmed V and J ends, which lost 6 bases and 0 bases, there was a span of 11 bases. Germline CDR1 ENHRY, CDR2 SYGVKD. The CDR3 length is 14 residues. This CDR3 is CAISRDFLNTEAFF. The CDR3 DNA follows: TGTGCCATCAGCCGGGATTTCTTGAACACTGAAGCTTTCTTT.

V gene TRBV6-5 combines with J gene TRBJ1-1; 8 bases are a match to TRBD1. Germline trimming cut 4 bases from V and 7 bases from J; bases unmatched to any gene: 8. CDR1 MNHEY and CDR2 SVGAGI come from the germline V gene. The CDR3 is 14 residues long. DNA for the CDR3: TGTGCCAGCAGTTCCCCCGGACAGGGTGGTGAAGCTTTCTTT. It specifies CASSSPGQGGEAFF.